Below are 24 T cell receptor beta chains sequenced from a single sample in a study of blood T cell repertoires in COVID-19. Profiled with immunoSEQ multiplex PCR; TCRdb holds only in-frame clones, not every one. The sample carries about 140,000 clones, around 78% recorded once. What was sequenced was peripheral blood. The receptors were sampled from a woman older than 75 with active or convalescent COVID-19.

The genes are TRBV6-2 or TRBV6-3 and TRBJ2-7; 9 bases are a match to TRBD1. J was trimmed by 0 bases and V by 5 bases; bases with no gene match: 8. Germline values: CDR1 MNHEY, CDR2 SVGEGT. This CDR3 is built from 16 residues. CDR3 protein: CASSARGQGNSYEQYF. Here the CDR3 DNA reads TGTGCCAGCAGTGCCAGGGGACAGGGCAACTCCTACGAGCAGTACTTC.

The chain links TRBV24-1 to TRBJ2-7; 11 bases map to TRBD1. J gave up 5 bases and V 5 bases, and 4 bases lay outside the gene matches. CDR3 size: 14 residues. CDR1 is KGHDR, CDR2 SFDVKD, per germline. CDR3 in DNA: TGTGCCACCAGTGTTGGACAGGGGGCCCACGAGCAGTACTTC. Its protein product is CATSVGQGAHEQYF.

The chain has TRBV6-2 or TRBV6-3 and TRBJ2-1, with TRBD2 identical over 7 bases. V lost 6 bases and J lost 4; bases outside the gene matches: 6. The CDR3 totals 14 residues. Germline V gene sequence: CDR1 MNHEY, CDR2 SVGEGT. CDR3 region: CASSNGGLYNEQFF. The CDR3 coding sequence is TGTGCCAGCAGCAACGGGGGACTATACAATGAGCAGTTCTTC.

This clone was counted once. The chain has TRBV28 and TRBJ2-3; 11 bases fit TRBD2. This CDR3 is 17 amino acids long. Per the germline V gene, CDR1 is MDHEN and CDR2 is SYDVKM. Losses at the gene ends were 5 bases for V and 0 bases for J; bases not matched to a gene: 7. The CDR3 DNA is TGTGCCAGCAGTCCCCTGACTAGCGGGGATAGCACAGATACGCAGTATTTT. It encodes CASSPLTSGDSTDTQYF.

The chain has TRBV6-6 and TRBJ1-2; D might be TRBD1 (5 bases). The CDR3 spans 16 residues. Trimming took off 5 bases at V and 7 bases at J, with 23 bases between the two ends. Germline V CDR1 and CDR2: MNHNY, SVGAGI (reference sequence). CDR3 nucleotides: TGTGCCAGCAGTCGCGGGGGGGAATTCCGTTGGACTGGCTACACCTTC. This gives the protein CASSRGGEFRWTGYTF.

The genes are TRBV19 and TRBJ2-7; D is uncertain. The CDR3 length is 15 residues. The germline CDR1 and CDR2 sequences are LNHDA and SQIVND (reference sequence). V gave up 3 bases and J gave up 0 bases, with 12 bases separating them. The DNA for the CDR3 is TGTGCCAGTAGTATTTTCCCGGCTAGCTCCTACGAGCAGTACTTC. This encodes CASSIFPASSYEQYF.

The chain couples TRBV9 to TRBJ2-6; TRBD2 might be the D (6 bases). The ends were cut back, 3 bases at V and 0 bases at J, with 13 bases in the middle. Germline CDR1 and CDR2: SGDLS and YYNGEE. The CDR3 length is 17 residues. CDR3 region: CASSGGRWTSGANVLTF. The DNA for the CDR3 is TGTGCCAGCAGCGGGGGGAGGTGGACCTCTGGGGCCAACGTCCTGACTTTC.

This clone came up once. The chain employs TRBV19 and TRBJ2-3, with TRBD1 identical over 8 bases. CDR1 and CDR2 from the germline V gene are LNHDA and SQIVND (reference sequence). The CDR3 is 15 amino acids. V shed 3 bases, J shed 5 bases, and the junction held 7 bases outside the gene matches. The CDR3 here is CASSMGTGIGDTQYF. The CDR3 nucleotides read TGTGCCAGTAGTATGGGGACAGGAATTGGAGATACGCAGTATTTT.

The chain employs TRBV6-5 and TRBJ2-1; 10 bases line up with TRBD2. The V segment lost 2 bases and the J segment 4 bases; nucleotides outside the gene matches: 2. The CDR3 consists of 15 residues. Per the germline V gene, CDR1 is MNHEY and CDR2 is SVGAGI. The CDR3 DNA follows: TGTGCCAGCAGTTACCGGACTAGCGGTTACAATGAGCAGTTCTTC. Residues: CASSYRTSGYNEQFF.

V usage is TRBV7-8 and J usage is TRBJ1-1; TRBD1 might be the D (6 bases). The CDR3 loop spans 15 amino acids. Germline V gives CDR1 SGHVS, CDR2 FQNEAQ. The V end lost 4 bases, the J end lost 11 bases, and 23 bases lay between the germline ends. CDR3 DNA sequence: TGTGCCAGCAGCTGGGGACAAACAGGGTCGTCGGCCGCTTTCTTT. This gives the protein CASSWGQTGSSAAFF.

This clone was seen more than once but under ten times. V gene TRBV7-2 combines with J gene TRBJ2-1, with 10 positions matching TRBD2. CDR3 length: 16 amino acids. Germline V gene lookup returns CDR1 SGHTA and CDR2 FQGNSA. V shed 4 bases and J 3 bases; nucleotides not matched to a gene: 6. This CDR3 is CASSSRSGGYYNEQFF. In DNA, the CDR3 is TGTGCCAGCAGCTCACGTAGCGGGGGGTACTACAATGAGCAGTTCTTC.

This clone was seen a handful of times. The gene calls are TRBV18 and TRBJ1-2; 10 bases are a match to TRBD1. Germline-derived CDR1 and CDR2 are KGHSH and LQKENI. The trim removed 3 bases at V and 6 bases at J, leaving 10 bases unmatched. CDR3 length: 16 residues. The CDR3 is CASSPNRQGARDGYTF. DNA of the CDR3: TGTGCCAGCTCACCCAACAGACAGGGGGCAAGGGATGGCTACACCTTC.

The rearrangement links TRBV5-1 to TRBJ2-2; D ambiguous. V was clipped by 6 bases and J by 0 bases, with 6 bases between them. CDR1 is SGHRS and CDR2 is YFSETQ in the germline V gene. The CDR3 runs to 13 residues. As DNA, the CDR3 is TGCGCCAGCACGAGGTCGAACACCGGGGAGCTGTTTTTT. Protein sequence: CASTRSNTGELFF.

The chain combines TRBV7-2 with TRBJ1-2; perhaps TRBD1 as D (6 bases). The CDR3 sequence is 13 residues long. V dropped 5 bases and J dropped 5 bases, with 12 bases sitting between them. Germline CDR1 and CDR2: SGHTA and FQGNSA. The CDR3 DNA reads TGTGCCAGCAGCGAGGGACACGGTTATGGCTACACCTTC. Amino acids: CASSEGHGYGYTF. Using reference TRBV7-2 and TRBJ1-2 for the parts outside the CDR3, the full variable domain is GAGVSQSPSNKVTEKGKDVELRCDPISGHTALYWYRQSLGQGLEFLIYFQGNSAPDKSGLPSDRFSAERTGGSVSTLTIQRTQQEDSAVYLCASSEGHGYGYTFGSGTRLTVV.

The table lists this clone with a few counts. The chain recombines TRBV19 with TRBJ2-7; 8 bases map to TRBD2. Germline lookup yields CDR1 LNHDA and CDR2 SQIVND (reference sequence). V dropped 0 bases and J dropped 2; count of bases not matched to a gene: 3. There are 15 residues in the CDR3. CDR3 amino acids: CASSIELAVTYEQYF. As DNA, the CDR3 is TGTGCCAGTAGTATAGAACTAGCGGTAACCTACGAGCAGTACTTC. Based on the CDR3 plus reference TRBV19 and TRBJ2-7, the full variable domain is DGGITQSPKYLFRKEGQNVTLSCEQNLNHDAMYWYRQDPGQGLRLIYYSQIVNDFQKGDIAEGYSVSREKKESFPLTVTSAQKNPTAFYLCASSIELAVTYEQYFGPGTRLTVT.

The V and J genes are TRBV7-2 and TRBJ1-6; tentatively, D is TRBD1 (5 bases). CDR1 and CDR2 (germline): SGHTA, FQGNSA. The CDR3 sequence is 14 residues long. V shed 5 bases and J shed 12 bases, with 17 bases lying between them. CDR3 region: CASSPDSYLGPLHF. The CDR3 bases are TGTGCCAGCAGCCCAGACAGCTACCTAGGACCCCTCCACTTT.

The chain links TRBV7-8 to TRBJ1-2, with 12 nucleotides matching TRBD1. The trim removed 5 bases at V and 3 bases at J, leaving 10 bases unmatched. The germline V gene has CDR1 SGHVS and CDR2 FQNEAQ. The CDR3 spans 17 residues. CDR3: CASSVAGQGANYYGYTF. Here the CDR3 DNA reads TGTGCCAGCAGCGTTGCGGGACAGGGGGCGAATTACTATGGCTACACCTTC.

The chain links TRBV5-1 to TRBJ1-1; 9 positions agree with TRBD1. The germline V gene encodes CDR1 SGHRS and CDR2 YFSETQ. J gave up 0 bases and V 3 bases, and 12 bases lay outside the gene matches. The CDR3 contains 18 residues. DNA of the CDR3: TGCGCCAGCAGCTCCCGACCGGGGACAGGGAGCATGAACACTGAAGCTTTCTTT. Residues: CASSSRPGTGSMNTEAFF.

The J gene is TRBJ1-5, the V gene TRBV5-8; 11 bases map to TRBD1. The V and J ends lost 7 bases and 6 bases, in that order; junction bases with no gene match: 12. The germline CDR1 and CDR2 sequences are SGHTS and YDEGEE. The CDR3 has 16 amino acids. CDR3 nucleotide sequence: TGTGCCAGCCGTGCGTCCGGGACAGGGGGGTCTCAGCCCCAGCATTTT. It encodes CASRASGTGGSQPQHF.

J is TRBJ2-7 and V is TRBV30; TRBD1 aligns across 9 bases. From germline, CDR1 is GTSNPN and CDR2 SVGIG (reference sequence). Trimming took 2 bases from V and 0 from J; bases not matched to a gene: 8. CDR3 length equals 16 residues. CDR3 residues: CAWSFQTGGRSYEQYF. In DNA form, the CDR3 reads TGTGCCTGGAGTTTCCAAACAGGGGGCCGCTCCTACGAGCAGTACTTC.

The chain has TRBV5-5 and TRBJ2-7; D may be TRBD1 (5 bases). V was trimmed by 0 bases and J by 1 base, leaving 11 bases between them. Germline V gene lookup returns CDR1 SGHKS and CDR2 YYEKEE (reference sequence). The CDR3 sequence is 15 residues long. CDR3: CASSLGPGPSYEQYF. The DNA of the CDR3 is TGTGCCAGCAGCTTGGGGCCAGGGCCATCCTACGAGCAGTACTTC.

This clone was seen only a few times. V gene TRBV12-3 or TRBV12-4 combines with J gene TRBJ1-2; TRBD1 is a possible D gene (6 bases). The CDR3 totals 12 residues. V lost 1 base, J lost 10 bases, and 10 bases lay in between. This CDR3 is CASSLDRADYTF. As DNA, the CDR3 is TGTGCCAGCAGTTTAGACAGGGCAGACTACACCTTC.

The CDR3 nucleotides read TGCGCCAGCAGCCAGGGACAGGGGAACTATGGCTACACCTTC. It translates to CASSQGQGNYGYTF. The rearrangement uses TRBV5-1 and TRBJ1-2, with 10 bases matching TRBD1. The V gene end was trimmed by 4 bases and the J gene end by 2 bases; junction bases not matched to a gene: 2. Per germline, CDR1 SGHRS and CDR2 YFSETQ. This CDR3 spans 14 amino acids.

This chain joins TRBV5-1 and TRBJ1-1; D unresolved. CDR1 and CDR2 (germline): SGHRS, YFSETQ. V gave up 4 bases and J gave up 4 bases, with 8 bases separating them. The CDR3 runs to 12 residues. The CDR3 protein is CASSAGSTEAFF. The CDR3 DNA is TGCGCCAGCAGCGCAGGTAGCACTGAAGCTTTCTTT.